Listed below are T cell receptor beta chains from one sample, sequenced in a study of shared clonotypes between healthy human individuals. Produced via immunoSEQ multiplex PCR; TCRdb's table is partial and in-frame only. The data show about 380,000 clones, around 96% seen once. The sequenced material came from memory CD8+ T cells sorted from blood. The receptors come from a man younger than 45 in good health. The CDR3 runs from the conserved cysteine through the conserved F or W. The order of the fields is J gene, CDR3 length, clone size, V gene, CDR3 protein. The size entry is marked missing in some rows and otherwise reads once, few, many or a size class.

j_gene: TRBJ2-1; len: 15; abundance: once; v_gene: TRBV9; CDR3aa: CASSPRLGSYNEQFF
j_gene: TRBJ2-1; len: 15; abundance: -; v_gene: TRBV10-3; CDR3aa: CAISVGTNSYNEQFF
j_gene: TRBJ2-1; len: 16; abundance: -; v_gene: TRBV19; CDR3aa: CASSYSSGSAYNEQFF
j_gene: TRBJ1-2; len: 13; abundance: -; v_gene: TRBV28; CDR3aa: CASSGHSNYGYTF
j_gene: TRBJ2-2; len: 14; abundance: -; v_gene: TRBV9; CDR3aa: CASSPGQNTGELFF
j_gene: TRBJ2-1; len: 15; abundance: -; v_gene: TRBV4-1; CDR3aa: CASSQGLSSYNEQFF
j_gene: TRBJ1-2; len: 14; abundance: -; v_gene: TRBV5-1; CDR3aa: CASSPLHRTDGYTF
j_gene: TRBJ2-4; len: 13; abundance: -; v_gene: TRBV6-6; CDR3aa: CASSYRDRGHGYF
j_gene: TRBJ2-7; len: 13; abundance: once; v_gene: TRBV28; CDR3aa: CASSFLTPGEQYF
j_gene: TRBJ1-2; len: 13; abundance: -; v_gene: TRBV6-6; CDR3aa: CASSYPGGGGYTF
j_gene: TRBJ2-3; len: 15; abundance: -; v_gene: TRBV6-5; CDR3aa: CATSSPGVSTDTQYF
j_gene: TRBJ2-1; len: 17; abundance: -; v_gene: TRBV5-1; CDR3aa: CASSLEMRLAGVDEQFF
j_gene: TRBJ2-7; len: 15; abundance: -; v_gene: TRBV6-1; CDR3aa: CASSELDRIYYEQYF
j_gene: TRBJ2-4; len: 13; abundance: once; v_gene: TRBV7-8; CDR3aa: CASSLDSKNIQYF
j_gene: TRBJ2-7; len: 14; abundance: -; v_gene: TRBV6-6; CDR3aa: CASSSTGGSGEQYF
j_gene: TRBJ2-7; len: 15; abundance: -; v_gene: TRBV11-2; CDR3aa: CASRTNSAAPYEQYF
j_gene: TRBJ1-2; len: 15; abundance: once; v_gene: TRBV6-5; CDR3aa: CASSPTDRPLWGYTF